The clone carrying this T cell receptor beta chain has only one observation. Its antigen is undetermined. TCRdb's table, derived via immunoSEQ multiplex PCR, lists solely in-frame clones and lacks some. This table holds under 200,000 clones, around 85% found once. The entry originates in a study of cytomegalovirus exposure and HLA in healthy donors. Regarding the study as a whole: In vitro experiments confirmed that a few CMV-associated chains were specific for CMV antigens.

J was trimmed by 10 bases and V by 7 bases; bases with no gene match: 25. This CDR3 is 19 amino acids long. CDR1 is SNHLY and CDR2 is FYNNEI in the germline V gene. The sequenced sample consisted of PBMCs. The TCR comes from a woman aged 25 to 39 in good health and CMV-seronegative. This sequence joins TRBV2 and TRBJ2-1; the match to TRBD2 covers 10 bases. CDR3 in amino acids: CASTAGAGGAGGPLAEQFF. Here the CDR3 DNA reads TGTGCCAGCACCGCAGGGGCCGGGGGAGCGGGAGGGCCTCTCGCCGAGCAGTTCTTC. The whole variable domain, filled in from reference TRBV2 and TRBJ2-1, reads EPEVTQTPSHQVTQMGQEVILRCVPISNHLYFYWYRQILGQKVEFLVSFYNNEISEKSEIFDDQFSVERPDGSNFTLKIRSTKLEDSAMYFCASTAGAGGAGGPLAEQFFGPGTRLTVL.